The T cell receptor beta chain under discussion was sequenced for a study of blood T cells in healthy people across ages. There are 17 residues in the CDR3. V lost 6 bases, J lost 0 bases, and 12 bases stayed unmatched. Through a sample-barcoded 5' primer and a J-beta primer mix, a second PCR was run for about 6 to 11 cycles. MiXCR, applied by TCRdb to the 5' RACE reads, yields one record per CDR3 protein. The data show about 670,000 distinct CDR3 sequences, more than 45% seen once. Sequenced input: blood. The sequence was collected from an elderly woman in good health. The chain links TRBV12-3 or TRBV12-4 to TRBJ2-3; 7 bases agree with TRBD1. CDR3 region: CASSVGTAFSSTDTQYF. The CDR3 DNA reads TGTGCCAGCAGCGTCGGGACAGCTTTTTCTAGCACAGATACGCAGTATTTT.